This is a list of T cell receptor beta chains from one sample in a study of shared T cell receptors in the human thymus. Sequencing was performed with immunoSEQ multiplex PCR; in TCRdb, only in-frame clones are kept and a portion is missing. This table holds roughly 660,000 clones, approximately 87% found once. This sample was also put to use in a study of human thymus T cells.

Sample: thymocytes. Every receptor here comes from a boy in the first two years of life with a congenital heart defect. CDR3s include the opening cysteine and the closing phenylalanine or tryptophan. Each record gives: J gene, V gene, CDR3 protein.

TRBJ2-6 TRBV28 CASRPHGSSGANVLTF
TRBJ2-7 TRBV28 CASSLGQGGIEQYF
TRBJ1-3 TRBV12-5 CASGFDRNSGNTIYF
TRBJ2-1 TRBV9 CASSKRQGEPAGSYNEQFF
TRBJ1-2 TRBV14 CASSQKSGSQGGYTF
TRBJ2-5 TRBV29-1 CSVAGTRDETQYF
TRBJ2-7 TRBV10-3 CAISEGRFSYEQYF
TRBJ2-5 TRBV29-1 CSAGTGRETQYF
TRBJ2-5 TRBV27 CASSFIGGIKTQYF
TRBJ1-3 TRBV10-3 CAISELRDIRGNTIYF
TRBJ1-3 TRBV5-6 CASSPLGGTSSGNTIYF
TRBJ2-7 TRBV19 CASSTHTGTATREQYF
TRBJ2-7 TRBV10-3 CAISKTSGNTYEQYF
TRBJ2-6 TRBV6-4 CASSEDRLGVDSGANVLTF
TRBJ2-1 TRBV6-1 CASSVSGRDRNEQFF
TRBJ2-7 TRBV5-4 CASSDGSGRGEQYF
TRBJ2-3 TRBV29-1 CSAARGLPDTQYF
TRBJ2-7 TRBV6-6 CASRSLTGGSYEQYF
TRBJ1-2 TRBV28 CASSPPPGIPLTGYTF
TRBJ1-5 TRBV27 CASSPGQGYQPQHF
TRBJ2-7 TRBV5-4 CASTPSDSYEQYF
TRBJ2-3 TRBV29-1 CSVDGGRALTDTQYF
TRBJ2-3 TRBV30 CAWSVNLAGGLSWVDTQYF
TRBJ1-1 TRBV5-1 CASSLGRWNTEAFF
TRBJ2-2 TRBV11-3 CASRATGGENTGELFF
TRBJ2-7 TRBV29-1 CSAILAGGIYEQYF
TRBJ2-5 TRBV19 CASSIARAGGPVSRETQYF
TRBJ2-4 TRBV19 CASSIPWAGDKNIQYF
TRBJ2-1 TRBV9 CASSASGRAIYNEQFF
TRBJ2-1 TRBV27 CASSSGTGKHNEQFF
TRBJ2-7 TRBV4-3 CASSQALAGVLYEQYF
TRBJ2-7 TRBV19 CASSIGQGSDYEQYF
TRBJ2-5 TRBV14 CASSPLGAGVGETQYF
TRBJ1-2 TRBV11-3 CASSLDPRGDGGYTF
TRBJ2-7 TRBV6-5 CASSPRDRYYEQYF
TRBJ1-1 TRBV5-1 CASSLATAPMNTEAFF
TRBJ2-1 TRBV25-1 CASSGTSGCCSYNEQFF
TRBJ1-6 TRBV5-6 CASSQDRGGSPLHF
TRBJ2-4 TRBV19 CATMGGVGDIQYF
TRBJ1-5 TRBV5-8 CASSLAGTGPIGGNQPQHF
TRBJ1-2 TRBV6-1 CASRPPGHHYGYTF
TRBJ2-1 TRBV10-2 CASKMGRAVYNEQFF
TRBJ1-1 TRBV12-5 CASVSGGRRPLGTEAFF
TRBJ1-1 TRBV29-1 CSGTDREGCTEAFF
TRBJ2-5 TRBV4-1 CASSQELRKTQYF